The sample holds a few counts of the clone carrying this T cell receptor beta chain. Its antigen is not identified. This sample was included in a study of early T cells in non-severe SARS-CoV-2 infection. Study at large: Sequenced material consisted of bulk RNA (from unsorted whole blood), and chains were unpaired. Study outcomes and limitations: Anti-spike CD8 responses were favored by VDJdb matching, which missed private and CD4 specificities.

The CDR3 runs to 13 residues. Trimming left V 4 bases short and J 7 bases short, with 12 bases between. The germline CDR1 and CDR2 sequences are SGHRS and YFSETQ. Unique molecular identifiers were attached to individual cDNA molecules. TCRdb itself ran the 5' RACE reads through MiXCR, one entry per CDR3 protein. In the table there are approximately 90,000 distinct CDR3 sequences, 8% to 13% of which are singletons. The chain joins TRBV5-1 to TRBJ2-4; D ambiguous. The specimen comprised whole blood, sampled at baseline. The TCR was taken from an adult who was a healthcare worker with PCR-confirmed SARS-CoV-2 infection or an uninfected control (not recorded which). The CDR3 DNA follows: TGCGCCAGCAGCCCACCGACCGGGAACATTCAGTACTTC. This translates into CASSPPTGNIQYF. Supplemented by reference TRBV5-1 and TRBJ2-4, the full variable domain reads KAGVTQTPRYLIKTRGQQVTLSCSPISGHRSVSWYQQTPGQGLQFLFEYFSETQRNKGNFPGRFSGRQFSNSRSEMNVSTLELGDSALYLCASSPPTGNIQYFGAGTRLSVL.